This T cell receptor beta chain was identified in a study of blood T cell repertoires in COVID-19. Background on the study: Acute and convalescent COVID-19 specimens originated in the United States, Italy and Spain.

Assay: immunoSEQ multiplex PCR; the TCRdb copy retains only in-frame clones and omits some. The sample lists approximately 120,000 clones, over 75% seen once, with 27% in the top ten. Germline CDR1 is LGHNT and CDR2 is FRNRAP. The CDR3 is 14 amino acids. The V end was cut by 7 bases, the J end by 3 bases, with 15 bases between. This chain links TRBV12-5 with TRBJ1-1; D uncertain. The receptor was isolated from a woman aged 80 or over with acute or convalescent COVID-19. Sequenced input: peripheral blood. CDR3 sequence: CASVASGADTEAFF. The DNA for the CDR3 is TGTGCTAGTGTCGCAAGCGGTGCGGACACTGAAGCTTTCTTT.